Below, 19 T cell receptor beta chains from the same sample are listed, as sequenced in a study of blood T cell repertoires in COVID-19. TCRdb's table, derived via immunoSEQ multiplex PCR, lists solely in-frame clones and lacks some. In the table there are some 260,000 clones, over 65% of which are singletons. What was sequenced was peripheral blood. Receptors originate from an elderly woman with acute or convalescent COVID-19.

J is TRBJ1-5 and V is TRBV5-6, with TRBD1 matching over 8 bases. The V and J ends lost 4 bases and 6 bases, in that order; junction bases with no gene match: 9. Germline V gene sequence: CDR1 SGHDT, CDR2 YYEEEE. This CDR3 region has 15 residues. For the CDR3, the DNA is TGTGCCAGCAGCACCCTCGACAGGGGCGGTCAGCCCCAGCATTTT. Translation gives CASSTLDRGGQPQHF.

CDR3 coding DNA: TGTGCCAGCAGCCCCTTTTTGGGCAGGGAGGGCGGCAATCAGCCCCAGCATTTT. Translated, it gives CASSPFLGREGGNQPQHF. The chain carries TRBV7-2 and TRBJ1-5; possible D gene TRBD1, 5 bases. Deletions cut 5 bases from V and 2 bases from J, with 22 bases between. The germline CDR1 and CDR2 sequences are SGHTA and FQGNSA. This CDR3 region has 18 residues.

This sequence joins TRBV6-2 or TRBV6-3 and TRBJ2-3; 12 nucleotides match TRBD2. Germline V gene data show CDR1 as MNHEY and CDR2 as SVGEGT. Trimming took 1 base from V and 4 from J; bases not matched to a gene: 6. There are 17 residues in the CDR3. CDR3 sequence reads: CASSYFRLAGDADTQYF. As DNA, the CDR3 is TGTGCCAGCAGTTACTTCAGACTAGCGGGGGACGCAGATACGCAGTATTTT.

V usage is TRBV28 and J usage is TRBJ1-4, with 8 bases fitting TRBD1. Germline values: CDR1 MDHEN, CDR2 SYDVKM. The CDR3 loop spans 12 amino acids. With 2 bases clipped from V and 16 bases from J, the junction kept 6 bases outside the gene matches. The CDR3 protein is CASSLTRQGTFF. The CDR3 DNA follows: TGTGCCAGCAGTTTAACTCGACAGGGGACGTTTTTT.

This chain joins TRBV18 and TRBJ1-5; TRBD1 aligns across 9 bases. The germline CDR1 and CDR2 sequences are KGHSH and LQKENI. The junction had 5 bases not matched to a gene; V was cut back by 3 bases and J by 5 bases. This CDR3 has 15 residues. The CDR3 here is CASSPVGQGYQPQHF. The DNA of the CDR3 is TGTGCCAGCTCACCCGTTGGACAGGGGTATCAGCCCCAGCATTTT.

The rearrangement links TRBV5-1 to TRBJ1-4; 7 positions agree with TRBD1. Germline-derived CDR1 and CDR2 are SGHRS and YFSETQ. With 4 bases clipped from V and 6 bases from J, the junction kept 3 bases outside the gene matches. The CDR3 sequence is 13 residues long. CDR3 coding DNA: TGCGCCAGCAGCCGAGGGGGCGATGAAAAACTGTTTTTT. This gives the protein CASSRGGDEKLFF.

The V and J genes are TRBV19 and TRBJ2-7, with 7 bases identical to TRBD1. With V trimmed by 6 bases and J by 1 base, 9 bases remained unmatched. This CDR3 contains 15 residues. Germline CDR1 and CDR2: LNHDA and SQIVND (reference sequence). The CDR3 DNA is TGTGCCAGTAGGCCCACAGGGGAAGGGTCCTACGAGCAGTACTTC. Its translation: CASRPTGEGSYEQYF. Looking up the rest from reference TRBV19 and TRBJ2-7 gives the full variable domain: DGGITQSPKYLFRKEGQNVTLSCEQNLNHDAMYWYRQDPGQGLRLIYYSQIVNDFQKGDIAEGYSVSREKKESFPLTVTSAQKNPTAFYLCASRPTGEGSYEQYFGPGTRLTVT.

The chain recombines TRBV10-3 with TRBJ2-5; possible D gene TRBD1, 6 bases. Germline CDR1 ENHRY, CDR2 SYGVKD. The CDR3 spans 12 residues. V shed 10 bases and J shed 5 bases, with 14 bases lying between them. The CDR3 DNA sequence: TGTGCCACCTCACAGGGCAGCGAGACCCAGTACTTC. Protein: CATSQGSETQYF.

The chain employs TRBV29-1 and TRBJ1-2; tentatively, D is TRBD1 (6 bases). The CDR3 totals 14 residues. The ends were cut back, 4 bases at V and 4 bases at J, with 16 bases in the middle. Germline CDR1 reads SQVTM; CDR2 reads ANQGSEA. CDR3 bases: TGCAGCGTTGTCCTCCAGGGGTTGATCTATGGCTACACCTTC. This encodes CSVVLQGLIYGYTF. The whole variable domain, remainder taken from reference TRBV29-1 and TRBJ1-2, is SAVISQKPSRDICQRGTSLTIQCQVDSQVTMMFWYRQQPGQSLTLIATANQGSEATYESGFVIDKFPISRPNLTFSTLTVSNMSPEDSSIYLCSVVLQGLIYGYTFGSGTRLTVV.

There are a few counts of this clone. This sequence joins TRBV5-6 and TRBJ2-7, with a possible D match to TRBD1 (5 bases). The CDR3 sequence is 13 residues long. Between the trimmed V and J ends, which lost 4 bases and 5 bases, there was a span of 13 bases. Germline lookup yields CDR1 SGHDT and CDR2 YYEEEE. DNA for the CDR3: TGTGCCAGCAGCAAACCCCAGGGAAACGAGCAGTACTTC. As protein: CASSKPQGNEQYF.

This chain joins TRBV11-2 and TRBJ2-3; 9 positions agree with TRBD2. CDR1 is SGHAT, CDR2 FQNNGV, per germline. With V trimmed by 6 bases and J by 4 bases, 8 bases remained unmatched. The CDR3 consists of 15 residues. CDR3 nucleotide sequence: TGTGCCAGCAGTGCCGGGACTAGCTTTTCAGATACGCAGTATTTT. This gives the protein CASSAGTSFSDTQYF.

The chain recombines TRBV2 with TRBJ1-1; possible D gene TRBD1, 5 bases. The CDR3 loop spans 16 amino acids. V lost 6 bases to trimming and J lost 4 bases, with 21 bases between them. CDR1 SNHLY and CDR2 FYNNEI come from the germline V gene. The CDR3 is CASSQSAGVSSTEAFF. The CDR3 DNA is TGTGCCAGCAGCCAAAGTGCGGGGGTCTCTAGCACTGAAGCTTTCTTT.

V usage is TRBV3-1 (or the pseudogene TRBV3-2) and J usage is TRBJ1-2, with TRBD1 identical over 7 bases. J was trimmed by 0 bases and V by 2 bases; bases with no gene match: 6. Per germline, CDR1 LGHDT and CDR2 YNNKEL (reference sequence). This CDR3 region has 16 residues. The CDR3 coding sequence is TGTGCCAGCAGCCAATGCGGCAGGGGGACTAACTATGGCTACACCTTC. Translating gives CASSQCGRGTNYGYTF.

The chain combines TRBV3-1 (or the pseudogene TRBV3-2) with TRBJ2-5, with 7 bases lining up with TRBD1. With V trimmed by 2 bases and J by 5 bases, 11 bases remained unmatched. Germline V gene data show CDR1 as LGHDT and CDR2 as YNNKEL (reference sequence). This CDR3 region has 16 residues. CDR3 protein: CASSQRTDRPEETQYF. The CDR3 nucleotides read TGTGCCAGCAGCCAAAGGACGGACAGGCCAGAGGAGACCCAGTACTTC.

A remark on this clone: Other DNA sequences of this sample code for an identical CDR3. The CDR3 DNA reads as TGTGCCAGCAGCCCAGGACAGGGCAGCAATCAGCCCCAGCATTTT. This translates into CASSPGQGSNQPQHF. This sequence joins TRBV7-9 and TRBJ1-5; 8 nucleotides agree with TRBD1. CDR3 length equals 15 residues. With 5 bases clipped from V and 1 base from J, the junction kept 4 bases outside the gene matches. Germline V gene lookup returns CDR1 SEHNR and CDR2 FQNEAQ (reference sequence).

The chain uses TRBV6-5 and TRBJ1-1; a possible D gene is TRBD1 (6 bases). The germline V gene encodes CDR1 MNHEY and CDR2 SVGAGI. Between the trimmed V and J ends, which lost 4 bases and 5 bases, there was a span of 11 bases. This CDR3 is built from 13 residues. The CDR3 DNA sequence: TGTGCCAGCAGTTGGGGGGGGCAAACTGAAGCTTTCTTT. Protein product: CASSWGGQTEAFF.

This rearrangement joins TRBV27 to TRBJ1-6, with 7 bases lining up with TRBD1. V lost 10 bases and J lost 9; bases outside the gene matches: 12. Per the germline V gene, CDR1 is MNHEY and CDR2 is SMNVEV (reference sequence). CDR3 length: 14 residues. CDR3 in DNA: TGTGCCACCCGAGGGGGCGGAGGTGGTTCACCCCTCCACTTT. Protein product: CATRGGGGGSPLHF.

This clone has just a few counts. V gene TRBV30 combines with J gene TRBJ2-7, with D possibly TRBD2 on 6 matching bases. V was clipped by 1 base and J by 6 bases, with 13 bases between them. Germline-derived CDR1 and CDR2 are GTSNPN and SVGIG (reference sequence). This CDR3 contains 13 residues. CDR3 coding DNA: TGTGCCTGGAGTGAAACGGGAGCTGGCGAGCAGTACTTC. Its translation is CAWSETGAGEQYF.

The chain joins TRBV5-6 to TRBJ1-2; TRBD1 agrees at 7 bases. The CDR3 runs to 15 residues. Trimming removed 0 bases from V and 2 bases from J; junction bases left unmatched: 4. Germline CDR1 reads SGHDT; CDR2 reads YYEEEE. The CDR3 reads CASSLVQGGNYGYTF. CDR3 in DNA: TGTGCCAGCAGCTTGGTTCAGGGGGGCAACTATGGCTACACCTTC.